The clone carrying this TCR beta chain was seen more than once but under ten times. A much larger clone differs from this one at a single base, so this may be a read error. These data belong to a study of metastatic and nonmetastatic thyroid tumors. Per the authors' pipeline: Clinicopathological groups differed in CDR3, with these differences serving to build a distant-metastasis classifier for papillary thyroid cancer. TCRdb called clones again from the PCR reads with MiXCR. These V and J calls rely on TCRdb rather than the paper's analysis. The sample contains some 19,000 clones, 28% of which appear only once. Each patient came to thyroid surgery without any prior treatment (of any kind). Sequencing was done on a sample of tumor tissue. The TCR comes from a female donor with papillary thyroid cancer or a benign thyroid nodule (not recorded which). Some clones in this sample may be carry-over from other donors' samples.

CDR3: CNAPRRSYNEQFF. Written as DNA, the CDR3 is TGCAATGCTCCTAGGAGGTCCTACAATGAGCAGTTCTTC. The chain recombines TRBV20-1 with TRBJ2-1; possible D gene TRBD2, 5 bases. Per the germline V gene, CDR1 is DFQATT and CDR2 is SNEGSKA (reference sequence). This CDR3 region has 13 residues.